This T cell receptor (beta chain) was obtained from a study of T-cell memory formation after mild COVID-19. Trimming left V 3 bases short and J 0 bases short, with 14 bases between. There are 17 residues in the CDR3. A word on this clonotype: Its target is not known.

Study-wide results and caveats: In second-wave clones peaking day 37, SARS-CoV-2 specificity remained unconfirmed. Clones that got smaller from day 15 to 85 had even CD4/CD8, while clones growing later tipped toward CD4+. Among CD4+ contracting clones, most were CM and EM, and CD8+ ones EMRA.

With constant-segment primers, 5'RACE yielded cDNA libraries of TCR alpha and TCR beta that carried sample barcodes and UMIs. TCRdb reprocessed the 5' RACE reads via MiXCR and lists one record per CDR3 protein. The sample has a few hundred thousand distinct CDR3 sequences, 15% to 20% seen once. The rearrangement uses TRBV12-3 or TRBV12-4 and TRBJ2-2; no reliable D call. Sequenced material: PBMCs or a T cell subset sorted from them (not recorded which). The clonotype originates from a man between 18 and 29 years old who had mild COVID-19 (a few samples of this study predate the infection). Cell type and time point are not known. CDR3 in amino acids: CASSFSLIWANTGELFF. CDR3 nucleotides: TGTGCCAGCAGTTTCTCTCTTATCTGGGCGAACACCGGGGAGCTGTTTTTT.